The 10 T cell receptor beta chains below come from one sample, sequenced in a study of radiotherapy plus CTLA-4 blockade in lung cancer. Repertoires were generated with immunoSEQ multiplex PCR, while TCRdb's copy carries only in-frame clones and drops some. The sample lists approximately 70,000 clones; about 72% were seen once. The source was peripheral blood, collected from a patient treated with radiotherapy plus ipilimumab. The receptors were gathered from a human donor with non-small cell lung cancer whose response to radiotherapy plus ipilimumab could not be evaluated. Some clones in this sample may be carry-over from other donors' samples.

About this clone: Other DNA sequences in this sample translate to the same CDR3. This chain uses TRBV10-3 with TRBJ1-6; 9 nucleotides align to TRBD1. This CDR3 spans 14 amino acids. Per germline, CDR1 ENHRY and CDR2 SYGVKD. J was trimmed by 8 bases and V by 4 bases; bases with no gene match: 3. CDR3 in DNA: TGTGCCATCAGTGTGGACAGGGGTTATTCACCCCTCCACTTT. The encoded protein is CAISVDRGYSPLHF.

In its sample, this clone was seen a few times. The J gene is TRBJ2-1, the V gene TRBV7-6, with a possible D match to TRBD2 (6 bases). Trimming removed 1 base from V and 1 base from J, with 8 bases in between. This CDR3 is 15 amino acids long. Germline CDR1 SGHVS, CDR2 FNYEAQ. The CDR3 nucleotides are TGTGCCAGCAGCTTAGTGCGGGGATCCTACAATGAGCAGTTCTTC. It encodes CASSLVRGSYNEQFF.

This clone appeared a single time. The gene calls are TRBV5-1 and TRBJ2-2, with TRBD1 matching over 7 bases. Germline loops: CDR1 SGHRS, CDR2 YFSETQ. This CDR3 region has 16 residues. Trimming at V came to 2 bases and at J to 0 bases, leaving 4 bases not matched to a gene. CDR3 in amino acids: CASSFQGGPNTGELFF. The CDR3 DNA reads TGCGCCAGCAGCTTCCAAGGGGGCCCGAACACCGGGGAGCTGTTTTTT.

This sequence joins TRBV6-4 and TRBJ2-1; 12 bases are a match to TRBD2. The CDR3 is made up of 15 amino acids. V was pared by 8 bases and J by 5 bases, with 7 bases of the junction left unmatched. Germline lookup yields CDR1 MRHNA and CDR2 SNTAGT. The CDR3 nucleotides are TGTGCCAGCGGATTGACTAGCGGGGGTAACAATGAGCAGTTCTTC. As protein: CASGLTSGGNNEQFF.

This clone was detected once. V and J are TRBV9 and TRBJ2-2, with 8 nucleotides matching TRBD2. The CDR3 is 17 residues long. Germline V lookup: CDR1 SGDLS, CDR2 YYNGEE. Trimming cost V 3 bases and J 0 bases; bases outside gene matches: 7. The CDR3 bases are TGTGCCAGCAGCGGGTCCCGGGGGGGGTCGAACACCGGGGAGCTGTTTTTT. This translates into CASSGSRGGSNTGELFF.

CDR3 sequence reads: CATSRGSRGYGYTF. CDR3 nucleotides: TGTGCCACCAGCAGAGGGAGTCGCGGCTATGGCTACACCTTC. V is TRBV15 and J is TRBJ1-2, with unresolved D. This CDR3 contains 14 residues. The germline V gene has CDR1 LNHNV and CDR2 YYDKDF (reference sequence). The ends were cut back, 1 base at V and 4 bases at J, with 10 bases in the middle.

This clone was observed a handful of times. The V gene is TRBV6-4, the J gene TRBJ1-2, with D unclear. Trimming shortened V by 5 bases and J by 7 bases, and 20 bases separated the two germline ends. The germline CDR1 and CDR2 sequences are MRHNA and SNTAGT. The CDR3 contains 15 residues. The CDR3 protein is CASSQRVGSSSGYTF. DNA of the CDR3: TGTGCCAGCAGTCAGAGGGTTGGGTCCAGCAGTGGCTACACCTTC.

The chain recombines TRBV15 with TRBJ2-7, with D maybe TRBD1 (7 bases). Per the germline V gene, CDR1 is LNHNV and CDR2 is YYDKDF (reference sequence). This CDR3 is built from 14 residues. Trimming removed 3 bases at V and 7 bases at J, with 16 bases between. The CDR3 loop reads CATSSGGGVGEQYF. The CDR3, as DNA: TGTGCCACCAGCAGTGGAGGGGGCGTTGGGGAGCAGTACTTC.

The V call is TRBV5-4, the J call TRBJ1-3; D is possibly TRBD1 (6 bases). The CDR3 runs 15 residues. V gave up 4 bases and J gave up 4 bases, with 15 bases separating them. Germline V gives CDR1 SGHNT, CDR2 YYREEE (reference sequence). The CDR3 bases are TGTGCCAGCAGCAACACACAGGGTACGGGAAACACCATATATTTT. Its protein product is CASSNTQGTGNTIYF.

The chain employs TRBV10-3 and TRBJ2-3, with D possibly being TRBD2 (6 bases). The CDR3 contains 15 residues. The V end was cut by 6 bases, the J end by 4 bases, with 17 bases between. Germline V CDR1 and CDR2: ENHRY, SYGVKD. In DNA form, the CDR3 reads TGTGCCATCAGCCGACAGTTCGGAGGGGCAGATACGCAGTATTTT. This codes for CAISRQFGGADTQYF.